The entry that follows covers one TCR beta chain sequence. Its cognate antigen is unknown. This sample stems from a study of cytomegalovirus exposure and HLA in healthy donors. Study as a whole: The study's early data release held about 80 million unique TCRs from HLA-typed donors.

The ends were cut back, 2 bases at V and 5 bases at J, with 13 bases in the middle. Germline CDR1 is SGHNT and CDR2 is YYREEE (reference sequence). The CDR3 extends over 15 amino acids. Study results and caveats: A missense DCLRE1C variant was associated with V- and J-gene trimming of TCR beta chains in a later analysis, and an independent cohort replicated the association.

Vbeta (60) and Jbeta (13) primers were used in the PCR. TCRdb keeps only in-frame clones here, not all; method: immunoSEQ multiplex PCR. This sample has 80,000 to 95,000 clones, with less than 70% found just once. The chain couples TRBV5-4 to TRBJ1-4, with D tentatively TRBD1 (5 bases). This clonotype was sampled from a human donor in good health. The source material was PBMCs. The CDR3: CASSFERGGNEKLFF. The CDR3 coding sequence is TGTGCCAGCAGCTTCGAACGGGGGGGAAATGAAAAACTGTTTTTT.